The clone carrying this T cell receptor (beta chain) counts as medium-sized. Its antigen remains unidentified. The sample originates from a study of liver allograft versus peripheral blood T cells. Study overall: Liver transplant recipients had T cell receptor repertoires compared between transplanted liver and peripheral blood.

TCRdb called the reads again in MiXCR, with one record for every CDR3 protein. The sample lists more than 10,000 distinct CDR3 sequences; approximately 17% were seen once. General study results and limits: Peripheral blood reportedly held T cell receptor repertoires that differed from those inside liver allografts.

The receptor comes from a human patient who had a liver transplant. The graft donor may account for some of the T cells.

CDR3 amino acids: CASSFTVGYGYTF. CDR3 sequence (DNA): TGTGCCAGCAGTTTTACAGTGGGCTATGGCTACACCTTC. This chain joins TRBV6-5 and TRBJ1-2; D ambiguous. This CDR3 contains 13 residues. From germline, CDR1 is MNHEY and CDR2 SVGAGI. V was pared by 4 bases and J by 4 bases, with 10 bases between.